One TCR beta chain is described in this entry. V was pared by 1 base and J by 0 bases, with 11 bases between. The CDR3 has 16 amino acids. CDR1 and CDR2 (germline): MDHEN, SYDVKM. TCRdb's table, derived via immunoSEQ multiplex PCR, lists solely in-frame clones and lacks some. This sample has about 60,000 clones, with 88% found just once. This specimen comes from a study of OX40 agonist ivuxolimab in advanced cancers. Study overall: The study treated patients with ivuxolimab, an agonistic anti-OX40 (CD134) antibody. Two patients with cutaneous melanoma and one with hepatocellular carcinoma, three in total, showed partial responses. Averaging about 60 years in age, with a range of about 23 to 79, the cohort was around 83% male.

Samples were taken at baseline and on day 1 of cycles 4 and 7. J is TRBJ2-3 and V is TRBV28; a possible D gene is TRBD2 (6 bases). The sequences come from CD4+ or CD8+ T cells sorted from blood, collected in a trial of the OX40 agonist ivuxolimab. The clonotype originates from an adult with an advanced solid tumor such as melanoma, head and neck, liver or kidney cancer. The CDR3 spells CASSLFRRASTDTQYF. The CDR3 DNA follows: TGTGCCAGCAGTTTATTTCGGAGGGCTAGCACAGATACGCAGTATTTT.